One and the same sample provided the 13 T cell receptor beta chains below, sequenced in a study of cytomegalovirus exposure and HLA in healthy donors. Primers: 60 Vbeta forward and 13 Jbeta reverse. Assay used: immunoSEQ multiplex PCR; TCRdb lists only in-frame clones, some missing. The top ten hold roughly 1.2% of the sample, which has more than 110,000 clones, over 75% seen once. What was sequenced was PBMCs. Source of these receptors: a female donor in good health and CMV-seronegative.

The chain links TRBV18 to TRBJ2-2, with a tentative D call TRBD1 (6 bases). The CDR3 consists of 17 residues. Trimming stripped 5 bases from V and 4 bases from J, with 20 bases between. Per germline, CDR1 KGHSH and CDR2 LQKENI. The CDR3 sequence is CASSSGNRDSATGELFF. The CDR3 nucleotides read TGTGCCAGCTCATCAGGAAACAGGGATTCAGCCACCGGGGAGCTGTTTTTT.

The rearrangement links TRBV10-1 to TRBJ2-2; D gene uncertain. Trimming stripped 7 bases from V and 4 bases from J, with 7 bases between. The CDR3 length is 12 residues. CDR1 and CDR2 from the germline V gene are WNHNN and SYGVQD (reference sequence). This CDR3 reads CASINSTGELFF. The CDR3 nucleotides read TGCGCCAGCATTAATTCCACCGGGGAGCTGTTTTTT.

The chain links TRBV28 to TRBJ1-4, with TRBD1 matching over 7 bases. Trimming cost V 5 bases and J 13 bases; bases outside gene matches: 16. This CDR3 spans 15 amino acids. Germline values: CDR1 MDHEN, CDR2 SYDVKM. This CDR3 is CASSAAGTASFRLFF. The CDR3 DNA sequence: TGTGCCAGCAGTGCGGCCGGGACAGCCTCCTTTCGACTGTTTTTT.

This clone was observed once. The conserved closing phenylalanine or tryptophan is absent in this CDR3, likely reflecting a read error. This sequence joins TRBV5-6 and TRBJ1-1; 9 bases align to TRBD1. Germline V gene sequence: CDR1 SGHDT, CDR2 YYEEEE. The V gene end was trimmed by 5 bases and the J gene end by 2 bases; junction bases not matched to a gene: 13. This CDR3 has 17 residues. CDR3 DNA sequence: TGTGCCAGCAGACAGTGGACAGGGGAAGGATTTAACACTGAAGCTTTCCTT. Its protein is CASRQWTGEGFNTEAFL.

DNA of the CDR3: TGTGCCAGCTCACCAACCGCACCCAACAGGGTTTGGAATGAGCAGTTCTTC. It is translated as CASSPTAPNRVWNEQFF. The chain links TRBV18 to TRBJ2-1; tentative D call: TRBD1 (6 bases). CDR3 size: 17 residues. Germline V gives CDR1 KGHSH, CDR2 LQKENI. V lost 2 bases to trimming and J lost 7 bases, with 21 bases between them. The full variable domain, rest sourced from reference TRBV18 and TRBJ2-1, is NAGVMQNPRHLVRRRGQEARLRCSPMKGHSHVYWYRQLPEEGLKFMVYLQKENIIDESGMPKERFSAEFPKEGPSILRIQQVVRGDSAAYFCASSPTAPNRVWNEQFFGPGTRLTVL.

The V call is TRBV29-1, the J call TRBJ1-5, with TRBD1 identical over 7 bases. The CDR3 has 14 amino acids. Per germline, CDR1 SQVTM and CDR2 ANQGSEA. Unmatched junction bases numbered 6, after V lost 4 bases and J lost 3 bases. The CDR3 loop reads CSVGGTDPNQPQHF. Written as DNA, the CDR3 is TGCAGCGTTGGTGGGACAGACCCCAATCAGCCCCAGCATTTT.

The chain employs TRBV27 and TRBJ2-3, with D tentatively TRBD1 (6 bases). Trimming took 7 bases from V and 2 from J, leaving 13 bases between them. Germline values: CDR1 MNHEY, CDR2 SMNVEV (reference sequence). CDR3 size: 14 residues. This CDR3 is CASKPRTVTDTQYF. CDR3 sequence (DNA): TGTGCCAGCAAGCCGCGGACAGTCACAGATACGCAGTATTTT.

The chain joins TRBV19 to TRBJ1-5; 7 nucleotides align to TRBD1. This CDR3 region has 15 residues. V was clipped by 3 bases and J by 1 base; unmatched bases: 3. Germline CDR1 LNHDA, CDR2 SQIVND (reference sequence). CDR3: CASSISGGSNQPQHF. DNA for the CDR3: TGTGCCAGTAGTATCTCAGGGGGAAGCAATCAGCCCCAGCATTTT.

The chain carries TRBV29-1 and TRBJ2-3; TRBD2 is a possible D gene (6 bases). Germline assignment: CDR1 SQVTM and CDR2 ANQGSEA. This CDR3 contains 15 residues. V was pared by 7 bases and J by 4 bases, with 21 bases between. The CDR3 here is CSAGGARRFADTQYF. CDR3 coding DNA: TGCAGCGCAGGAGGGGCAAGACGATTCGCAGATACGCAGTATTTT.

The chain employs TRBV5-6 and TRBJ2-3; weak D call: TRBD2 (6 bases). The length of the CDR3 is 16 residues. Germline assignment: CDR1 SGHDT and CDR2 YYEEEE. V was pared by 2 bases and J by 2 bases, with 15 bases between. CDR3 in amino acids: CASSFSPGVNTDTQYF. In nucleotides, the CDR3 is TGTGCCAGCAGCTTTAGTCCGGGAGTGAACACAGATACGCAGTATTTT.

The CDR3: CASSLGPGGPNYEQYF. CDR3 bases: TGTGCCAGCAGCTTAGGCCCGGGGGGTCCGAACTACGAGCAGTACTTC. The rearrangement uses TRBV7-6 and TRBJ2-7, with 7 bases lining up with TRBD2. V gave up 1 base and J gave up 3 bases; unmatched junction bases: 9. The CDR3 loop spans 16 amino acids. The germline V gene has CDR1 SGHVS and CDR2 FNYEAQ. The complete variable domain, with remaining parts taken from reference TRBV7-6 and TRBJ2-7, reads GAGVSQSPRYKVTKRGQDVALRCDPISGHVSLYWYRQALGQGPEFLTYFNYEAQQDKSGLPNDRFSAERPEGSISTLTIQRTEQRDSAMYRCASSLGPGGPNYEQYFGPGTRLTVT.

This clone was found a few times. The sample holds other DNA sequences that translate to the same CDR3. The J gene is TRBJ1-5, the V gene TRBV28; D is perhaps TRBD1 (5 bases). CDR3 length: 13 amino acids. The germline V gene encodes CDR1 MDHEN and CDR2 SYDVKM. Trimming removed 4 bases from V and 4 bases from J, with 8 bases in between. CDR3 sequence (DNA): TGTGCCAGCAGTTGGGGGGGGAATCAGCCCCAGCATTTT. It codes for CASSWGGNQPQHF.

The chain joins TRBV19 to TRBJ1-5, with a tentative D call TRBD1 (6 bases). Deletions cut 7 bases from V and 6 bases from J, with 13 bases between. This CDR3 has 13 amino acids. Germline lookup yields CDR1 LNHDA and CDR2 SQIVND (reference sequence). The CDR3 here is CASTDSLVQPQHF. In nucleotides, the CDR3 is TGTGCCAGTACGGACAGCCTCGTTCAGCCCCAGCATTTT.